This T cell receptor (beta chain) was identified during a study of CD8 T cells in Susac syndrome. General study points: CD4+ repertoires of Susac syndrome patients lacked detectable clonal expansion.

Negative isolation yielded CD4+ and CD8+ T cells, and FACS enriched TEMRA cells. With random hexamers, about 0.45 to 1 ug RNA was reverse transcribed. TCRdb reprocessed the immunoSEQ multiplex PCR reads with MiXCR, giving one entry per CDR3 protein. The repertoire holds 200,000 or so distinct CDR3 sequences, with more than 90% as singletons. In the case of this clonotype: Its target is unknown.

What was sequenced was CD4+ T cells from PBMCs. This receptor was identified in a human donor with Susac syndrome.

DNA of the CDR3: TGCAGTGCTAGACCTGCTGGGACAGGGGTTCAGCCCCAGCATTTT. Its protein is CSARPAGTGVQPQHF. The genes are TRBV20-1 and TRBJ1-5, with 10 bases lining up with TRBD1. V shed 2 bases, J shed 6 bases, and the junction held 7 bases outside the gene matches. Germline assignment: CDR1 DFQATT and CDR2 SNEGSKA (reference sequence). CDR3 size: 15 residues.